One sample yielded the 11 T cell receptor beta chains listed below, sequenced in a study of blood T cell repertoires in COVID-19. Here immunoSEQ multiplex PCR was the method, and the copy in TCRdb shows in-frame clones only, minus some. The sample has 120,000 to 150,000 clones, roughly 79% seen once; the top ten hold roughly 8.6%. Material for sequencing was peripheral blood. The receptors originated from a man aged 50 to 60 with active or convalescent COVID-19.

J is TRBJ2-7 and V is TRBV27; D is ambiguous. CDR1 is MNHEY and CDR2 is SMNVEV in the germline V gene (reference sequence). The CDR3 sequence is 13 residues long. Between the trimmed V and J ends, which lost 4 bases and 0 bases, there was a span of 7 bases. Here the CDR3 reads CASSSANSYEQYF. The CDR3 coding sequence is TGTGCCAGCAGTTCAGCGAACTCCTACGAGCAGTACTTC.

This chain joins TRBV28 and TRBJ2-6, with no clear D. The CDR3 runs to 15 residues. The germline V gene has CDR1 MDHEN and CDR2 SYDVKM. V shed 3 bases and J shed 2 bases, with 8 bases lying between them. The CDR3 region has the DNA TGTGCCAGCAGTTTTGTGGCCCCTGGGGCCAACGTCCTGACTTTC. Protein: CASSFVAPGANVLTF.

This chain uses TRBV12-5 with TRBJ1-3; unclear D gene. The CDR3 has 13 residues. Germline V gene data show CDR1 as LGHNT and CDR2 as FRNRAP. V dropped 6 bases and J dropped 2 bases, with 8 bases sitting between them. CDR3 DNA: TGTGCTAGTGGGGAGACTACTGGAAACACCATATATTTT. Its protein product is CASGETTGNTIYF.

The rearrangement joins TRBV27 to TRBJ2-7; 8 bases agree with TRBD1. V trimming: 6 bases; J trimming: 0 bases; junction bases outside the gene matches: 16. This CDR3 has 18 amino acids. Germline CDR1 reads MNHEY; CDR2 reads SMNVEV (reference sequence). The CDR3 coding sequence is TGTGCCAGCAGCCGAGACAGGGGATTGCATCCCAGCTCCTACGAGCAGTACTTC. Residues: CASSRDRGLHPSSYEQYF.

This clone has only one observation. This chain uses TRBV27 with TRBJ2-5, with 16 bases fitting TRBD2. Germline V gene lookup returns CDR1 MNHEY and CDR2 SMNVEV (reference sequence). Trimming took 6 bases from V and 5 from J; bases not matched to a gene: 18. CDR3 length equals 20 residues. The CDR3 loop is CASSEGGPGLAGGWWETQYF. The CDR3 coding sequence is TGTGCCAGCAGCGAGGGGGGTCCGGGACTAGCGGGAGGGTGGTGGGAGACCCAGTACTTC.

This CDR3 reads CASSPSPGAYEQYF. CDR3 nucleotide sequence: TGTGCCAGCAGCCCCAGTCCGGGGGCCTACGAGCAGTACTTC. This chain joins TRBV5-6 and TRBJ2-7; a weak D match, TRBD2 (6 bases). This CDR3 is 14 amino acids long. The V gene's germline CDR1 is SGHDT and CDR2 YYEEEE. The ends were cut back, 4 bases at V and 2 bases at J, with 13 bases in the middle.

J is TRBJ2-1 and V is TRBV19; D gene ambiguous. Looked up from germline, CDR1 is LNHDA and CDR2 is SQIVND (reference sequence). CDR3 length: 15 amino acids. V lost 5 bases and J lost 5, with 16 bases in between. The CDR3 loop is CASSLSPSAHNEQFF. The CDR3, as DNA: TGTGCCAGTAGTCTATCACCCAGCGCCCACAATGAGCAGTTCTTC.

The CDR3 region has the DNA TGTGCCAGCAGACTTCAATCTAGCACAGATACGCAGTATTTT. It specifies CASRLQSSTDTQYF. The rearrangement uses TRBV28 and TRBJ2-3; no clear D gene. V lost 6 bases and J lost 0, with 10 bases in between. This CDR3 spans 14 amino acids. Per the germline V gene, CDR1 is MDHEN and CDR2 is SYDVKM.

This clone was seen a single time. V gene TRBV6-7 combines with J gene TRBJ2-1; 9 bases align to TRBD2. TRBV6-7 is noted as an ORF with a role that remains uncertain. After removal of 5 bases from V and 3 bases from J, the junction contained 8 bases not matched to a gene. This CDR3 is 16 amino acids long. The DNA for the CDR3 is TGTGCCAGCAGTGACGGACTAGCGAGATACTACAATGAGCAGTTCTTC. It is translated as CASSDGLARYYNEQFF.

The chain is built from TRBV5-1 and TRBJ2-3; 13 bases are a match to TRBD2. The CDR3 contains 18 residues. The J segment lost 1 base and the V segment lost 3 bases, leaving 8 bases of the junction unmatched. From germline, CDR1 is SGHRS and CDR2 YFSETQ. The CDR3 sequence: CASSWSGLAGDGTDTQYF. The CDR3 DNA reads TGCGCCAGCAGCTGGAGCGGACTAGCGGGAGATGGCACAGATACGCAGTATTTT.

In its sample, this clone was seen a few times. The chain couples TRBV10-2 to TRBJ1-5; possibly TRBD1 for D (5 bases). The CDR3 extends over 15 amino acids. Between the trimmed V and J ends, which lost 3 bases and 2 bases, there was a span of 11 bases. CDR1 and CDR2 (germline): WSHSY, SAAADI. The CDR3 loop is CASSDTGEGNQPQHF. The CDR3 DNA sequence: TGCGCCAGCAGTGACACAGGCGAGGGCAATCAGCCCCAGCATTTT.